The 29 T cell receptor beta chains presented below share a single source sample, sequenced in a study of blood T cell repertoires in COVID-19. The protocol was immunoSEQ multiplex PCR, while the TCRdb copy is restricted to in-frame clones and leaves out a portion. Of about 180,000 clones in the sample, over 75% are singletons; the top ten hold 6.5%. The specimen sequenced was peripheral blood. Every receptor here comes from a man between 65 and 85 years old with active or convalescent COVID-19.

The chain employs TRBV19 and TRBJ1-1; D possibly corresponds to TRBD1 (5 bases). CDR3 length: 13 amino acids. CDR1 LNHDA and CDR2 SQIVND come from the germline V gene (reference sequence). The V end lost 4 bases, the J end lost 10 bases, and 16 bases lay between the germline ends. CDR3 sequence (DNA): TGTGCCAGTAGTAGGAACCTAGGGGTGGGAGCTTTCTTT. Its protein product is CASSRNLGVGAFF.

This clone was observed once. The rearrangement links TRBV20-1 to TRBJ1-2; maybe TRBD1 (6 bases). Trimming pared 7 bases from V and 2 bases from J, leaving 8 bases between. This CDR3 spans 11 amino acids. The germline V gene has CDR1 DFQATT and CDR2 SNEGSKA (reference sequence). CDR3 protein: CSGDTNYGYTF. The CDR3 nucleotides are TGCAGTGGGGACACCAACTATGGCTACACCTTC.

The chain links TRBV13 to TRBJ1-2; a possible D gene is TRBD1 (5 bases). The CDR3 totals 15 residues. V shed 7 bases and J shed 0 bases, with 15 bases lying between them. The germline V gene encodes CDR1 PRHDT and CDR2 FYEKMQ (reference sequence). The CDR3 is CASTLRGASNYGYTF. CDR3 coding DNA: TGTGCCAGCACCCTAAGGGGCGCCTCTAACTATGGCTACACCTTC. Based on the CDR3 plus reference TRBV13 and TRBJ1-2, the full variable domain is AAGVIQSPRHLIKEKRETATLKCYPIPRHDTVYWYQQGPGQDPQFLISFYEKMQSDKGSIPDRFSAQQFSDYHSELNMSSLELGDSALYFCASTLRGASNYGYTFGSGTRLTVV.

CDR3 sequence reads: CASKWGGNQPQHF. CDR3 nucleotides: TGTGCCAGCAAATGGGGAGGGAATCAGCCCCAGCATTTT. V gene TRBV2 combines with J gene TRBJ1-5; the D is unclear. The length of the CDR3 is 13 residues. Trimming cost V 7 bases and J 4 bases, with 11 bases left between them. In germline, CDR1 is SNHLY, CDR2 FYNNEI.

The chain employs TRBV4-3 and TRBJ2-7; TRBD1 aligns across 9 bases. There are 16 residues in the CDR3. V was pared by 0 bases and J by 4 bases, with 7 bases of the junction left unmatched. Germline assignment: CDR1 LGHNA and CDR2 YSLEER. The CDR3 nucleotides read TGCGCCAGCAGCCAAGACAGGACAGGGGAAGTGTACGAGCAGTACTTC. Translated: CASSQDRTGEVYEQYF.

This clone was found once. CDR3 sequence (DNA): TGTGCCAGCAGCGTCAGGGGGTCTGGGGCCAACGTCCTGACTTTC. This sequence encodes CASSVRGSGANVLTF. The chain recombines TRBV9 with TRBJ2-6, with 7 nucleotides matching TRBD1. J was trimmed by 1 base and V by 2 bases; bases with no gene match: 0. This CDR3 has 15 residues. Germline V gives CDR1 SGDLS, CDR2 YYNGEE.

The chain links TRBV7-9 to TRBJ1-3, with 7 bases matching TRBD1. Germline CDR1 and CDR2: SEHNR and FQNEAQ (reference sequence). Trimming removed 6 bases from V and 8 bases from J; junction bases left unmatched: 19. The CDR3 length is 17 residues. CDR3 sequence: CASSVPGQETYRDTIYF. The CDR3 nucleotides read TGTGCCAGCAGTGTCCCCGGACAGGAGACATACAGGGACACCATATATTTT.

The rearrangement joins TRBV11-2 to TRBJ2-7; no definite D call. Per germline, CDR1 SGHAT and CDR2 FQNNGV. This CDR3 is 13 amino acids long. V dropped 5 bases and J dropped 0 bases, with 8 bases sitting between them. This chain's CDR3 is CASSPESSYEQYF. The CDR3 DNA reads as TGTGCCAGCAGCCCCGAGAGCTCCTACGAGCAGTACTTC.

The chain combines TRBV2 with TRBJ1-5, with a weak D call TRBD1 (6 bases). The germline CDR1 and CDR2 sequences are SNHLY and FYNNEI. Trimming took off 1 base at V and 4 bases at J, with 11 bases between the two ends. The CDR3 loop spans 15 amino acids. The CDR3 spells CASSEGQAINQPQHF. The DNA for the CDR3 is TGTGCCAGCAGTGAAGGACAGGCGATAAATCAGCCCCAGCATTTT.

V gene TRBV30 combines with J gene TRBJ1-2; D gene ambiguous. Trimming shortened V by 2 bases and J by 1 base, and 14 bases separated the two germline ends. The CDR3 has 15 amino acids. Germline V CDR1 and CDR2: GTSNPN, SVGIG (reference sequence). The CDR3 coding sequence is TGTGCCTGGAGTTTTAGGGAGGGTTTTAACTATGGCTACACCTTC. Translated, it gives CAWSFREGFNYGYTF.

This clone appeared once. The chain couples TRBV28 to TRBJ2-7, with 7 bases matching TRBD2. Unmatched junction bases numbered 11, after V lost 8 bases and J lost 4 bases. This CDR3 is 14 amino acids long. Per germline, CDR1 MDHEN and CDR2 SYDVKM. CDR3 loop: CASLNPSGGYEQYF. CDR3 nucleotides: TGTGCCAGCCTAAACCCTAGCGGCGGTTACGAGCAGTACTTC.

This chain links TRBV19 with TRBJ2-1, with 7 nucleotides matching TRBD2. The CDR3 length is 14 residues. Germline V gives CDR1 LNHDA, CDR2 SQIVND (reference sequence). The J segment lost 9 bases and the V segment lost 4 bases, leaving 9 bases of the junction unmatched. In DNA form, the CDR3 reads TGTGCCAGTAGTAAGCTGCGACTAGCTTCTGAGCAGTTCTTC. This sequence encodes CASSKLRLASEQFF.

V is TRBV7-9 and J is TRBJ1-3; 7 bases are a match to TRBD1. Per germline, CDR1 SEHNR and CDR2 FQNEAQ (reference sequence). This CDR3 has 16 residues. Trimming at V came to 0 bases and at J to 3 bases, leaving 5 bases not matched to a gene. CDR3 loop: CASSLASGGGGNTIYF. CDR3 DNA sequence: TGTGCCAGCAGCTTAGCTTCAGGGGGAGGTGGAAACACCATATATTTT.

The V gene is TRBV21-1, the J gene TRBJ2-4; TRBD1 is the table's D call, not checked against the DNA. TRBV21-1 is labeled a pseudogene. The CDR3 loop spans 18 amino acids. CDR3 bases: TGTGCCAGCAGCAAAGAGGGGGGACAGGGACGACCCAAAAACATTCAGTACTTC. As protein: CASSKEGGQGRPKNIQYF.

This clone was counted only a few times. The chain carries TRBV7-9 and TRBJ1-1; the match to TRBD1 covers 7 bases. J was trimmed by 2 bases and V by 6 bases; bases with no gene match: 9. Germline CDR1 reads SEHNR; CDR2 reads FQNEAQ (reference sequence). The CDR3 runs 15 residues. This CDR3 is CASRRKDRQNTEAFF. The CDR3 nucleotides are TGTGCCAGCAGACGAAAGGACAGGCAAAACACTGAAGCTTTCTTT.

V usage is TRBV30 and J usage is TRBJ2-3; D unresolved. The CDR3 has 13 amino acids. Trimming left V 2 bases short and J 5 bases short, with 11 bases between. Germline V CDR1 and CDR2: GTSNPN, SVGIG (reference sequence). CDR3 residues: CAWSPPARDTQYF. In nucleotides, the CDR3 is TGTGCCTGGAGTCCGCCCGCGAGAGATACGCAGTATTTT.

The V call is TRBV6-1, the J call TRBJ2-5; 7 nucleotides align to TRBD1. The CDR3 covers 15 residues. The germline CDR1 and CDR2 sequences are MNHNS and SASEGT. V gave up 1 base and J gave up 1 base; unmatched junction bases: 3. CDR3 in DNA: TGTGCCAGCAGTGAAGAACAGGGGTCCCAAGAGACCCAGTACTTC. This codes for CASSEEQGSQETQYF.

Comments on this clone: One junction end does not reproduce the germline sequence, and a read error may be involved. Other DNA sequences in the sample encode the same CDR3. The chain links TRBV5-5 to TRBJ1-2, with 9 bases aligning to TRBD1. The CDR3 extends over 13 amino acids. Germline V gene data show CDR1 as SGHKS and CDR2 as YYEKEE (reference sequence). CDR3 region: CASSLDRGYGYTF. The CDR3 DNA follows: TGTGCCAGCAGTTTGGACAGGGGCTATGGCTACACCTTC.

The chain carries TRBV2 and TRBJ2-2; a weak D match, TRBD1 (5 bases). CDR1 and CDR2 from the germline V gene are SNHLY and FYNNEI. Trimming took 7 bases from V and 5 from J, leaving 14 bases between them. The CDR3 spans 14 residues. The CDR3 DNA reads as TGTGCCAGCATTAGCCAGGGCGGTACCGGGGAGCTGTTTTTT. It encodes CASISQGGTGELFF.

This chain links TRBV12-5 with TRBJ2-3; weak D call: TRBD1 (5 bases). V was clipped by 6 bases and J by 2 bases, with 15 bases between them. Germline CDR1 is LGHNT and CDR2 is FRNRAP. There are 15 residues in the CDR3. Here the CDR3 DNA reads TGTGCTAGTGGCCTCACAGGCGCCCCCACAGATACGCAGTATTTT. Translated: CASGLTGAPTDTQYF.

This clone was found once. The V gene is TRBV5-4, the J gene TRBJ2-1, with D possibly TRBD1 on 6 matching bases. CDR3 length equals 14 residues. V lost 3 bases, J lost 4 bases, and 11 bases lay in between. CDR1 is SGHNT, CDR2 YYREEE, per germline (reference sequence). CDR3 sequence reads: CASSSRQEYNEQFF. In DNA, the CDR3 is TGTGCCAGCAGCTCGAGACAGGAGTACAATGAGCAGTTCTTC.

The chain uses TRBV7-9 and TRBJ2-3; TRBD1 might be the D (5 bases). Per the germline V gene, CDR1 is SEHNR and CDR2 is FQNEAQ (reference sequence). The CDR3 extends over 14 amino acids. V was trimmed by 5 bases and J by 6 bases, leaving 15 bases between them. CDR3 coding DNA: TGTGCCAGCAGCCATCAGGGTCATCGGGATACGCAGTATTTT. Protein: CASSHQGHRDTQYF.

This clone came up once. The gene calls are TRBV6-2 or TRBV6-3 and TRBJ2-3, with 11 bases that match TRBD2. CDR3 size: 17 residues. Per germline, CDR1 MNHEY and CDR2 SVGEGT. V dropped 6 bases and J dropped 6; count of bases not matched to a gene: 14. Here the CDR3 reads CASSRTSGGYNSDTQYF. In nucleotides, the CDR3 is TGTGCCAGCAGCCGCACTAGCGGGGGCTACAATTCCGATACGCAGTATTTT.

The J gene is TRBJ2-3, the V gene TRBV5-1, with TRBD2 matching over 9 bases. V gave up 4 bases and J gave up 6 bases; unmatched junction bases: 9. Looked up from germline, CDR1 is SGHRS and CDR2 is YFSETQ. The CDR3 runs 15 residues. The chain's CDR3 is CASSPALAGADTQYF. Here the CDR3 DNA reads TGCGCCAGCAGCCCCGCCTTAGCGGGAGCGGATACGCAGTATTTT.

The chain joins TRBV12-3 or TRBV12-4 to TRBJ1-2, with unresolved D. The CDR3 contains 13 residues. Trimming took 3 bases from V and 3 from J, leaving 8 bases between them. The CDR3 reads CASSLSVYYGYTF. CDR3 in DNA: TGTGCCAGCAGTTTGTCAGTTTACTATGGCTACACCTTC.

The chain links TRBV27 to TRBJ2-2; 14 bases are a match to TRBD2. The CDR3 extends over 17 amino acids. Germline V gene lookup returns CDR1 MNHEY and CDR2 SMNVEV (reference sequence). The V segment lost 6 bases and the J segment 7 bases; nucleotides outside the gene matches: 10. DNA for the CDR3: TGTGCCAGCAGGCGTCGGACTAGCGGGGGGCGAGTCGGGGAGCTGTTTTTT. Its protein is CASRRRTSGGRVGELFF.

The chain recombines TRBV11-2 with TRBJ1-6; the D is unclear. The germline CDR1 and CDR2 sequences are SGHAT and FQNNGV. This CDR3 is built from 14 residues. Trimming stripped 3 bases from V and 7 bases from J, with 10 bases between. The CDR3 region has the DNA TGTGCCAGCAGCTTGGTGGCCAGGAATTCACCCCTCCACTTT. This encodes CASSLVARNSPLHF.

The chain has TRBV18 and TRBJ2-5, with TRBD1 matching 8 bases. CDR3 length equals 14 residues. Germline V gene lookup returns CDR1 KGHSH and CDR2 LQKENI. V lost 6 bases to trimming and J lost 1 base; unmatched junction nucleotides: 4. CDR3 residues: CASSPRGLQETQYF. The CDR3 DNA reads TGTGCCAGCTCTCCCAGGGGGCTCCAAGAGACCCAGTACTTC.

J is TRBJ2-1 and V is TRBV19; D perhaps matches TRBD1 (5 bases). V lost 6 bases, J lost 4 bases, and 13 bases lay in between. This CDR3 contains 14 residues. The germline gives CDR1 LNHDA, CDR2 SQIVND (reference sequence). CDR3 region: CASSPSTVYNEQFF. For the CDR3, the DNA is TGTGCCAGTAGCCCTTCGACAGTATACAATGAGCAGTTCTTC.